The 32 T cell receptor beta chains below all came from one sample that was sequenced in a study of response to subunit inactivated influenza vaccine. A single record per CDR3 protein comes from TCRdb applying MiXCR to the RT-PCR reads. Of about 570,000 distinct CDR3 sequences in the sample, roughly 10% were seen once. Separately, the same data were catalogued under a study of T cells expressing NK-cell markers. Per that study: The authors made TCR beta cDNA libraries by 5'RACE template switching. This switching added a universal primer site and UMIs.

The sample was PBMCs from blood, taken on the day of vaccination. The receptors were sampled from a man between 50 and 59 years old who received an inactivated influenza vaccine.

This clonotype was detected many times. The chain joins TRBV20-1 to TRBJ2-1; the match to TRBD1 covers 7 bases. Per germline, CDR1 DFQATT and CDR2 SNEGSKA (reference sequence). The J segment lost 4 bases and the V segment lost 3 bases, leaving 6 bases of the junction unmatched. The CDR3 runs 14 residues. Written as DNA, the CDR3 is TGCAGTGCTAGCCGGACAGGATTATACAATGAGCAGTTCTTC. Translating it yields CSASRTGLYNEQFF.

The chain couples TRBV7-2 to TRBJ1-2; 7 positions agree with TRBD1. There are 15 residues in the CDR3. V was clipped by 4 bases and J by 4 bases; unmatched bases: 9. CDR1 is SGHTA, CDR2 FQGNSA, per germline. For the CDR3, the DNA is TGTGCCAGCAGCTCGGAACAGGGGCTAATCTATGGCTACACCTTC. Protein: CASSSEQGLIYGYTF. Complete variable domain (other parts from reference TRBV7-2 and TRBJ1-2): GAGVSQSPSNKVTEKGKDVELRCDPISGHTALYWYRQSLGQGLEFLIYFQGNSAPDKSGLPSDRFSAERTGGSVSTLTIQRTQQEDSAVYLCASSSEQGLIYGYTFGSGTRLTVV.

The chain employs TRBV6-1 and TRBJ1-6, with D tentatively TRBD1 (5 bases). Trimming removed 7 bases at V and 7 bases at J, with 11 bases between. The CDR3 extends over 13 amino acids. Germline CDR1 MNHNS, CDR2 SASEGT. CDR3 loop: CASTKGVNSPLHF. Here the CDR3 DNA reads TGTGCCAGCACCAAAGGGGTAAATTCACCCCTCCACTTT.

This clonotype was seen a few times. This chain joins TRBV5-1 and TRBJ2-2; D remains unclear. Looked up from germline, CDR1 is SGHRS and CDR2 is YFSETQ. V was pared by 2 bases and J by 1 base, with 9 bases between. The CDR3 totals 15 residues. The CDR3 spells CASSFELRNTGELFF. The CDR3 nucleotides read TGCGCCAGCAGCTTCGAACTGAGGAACACCGGGGAGCTGTTTTTT.

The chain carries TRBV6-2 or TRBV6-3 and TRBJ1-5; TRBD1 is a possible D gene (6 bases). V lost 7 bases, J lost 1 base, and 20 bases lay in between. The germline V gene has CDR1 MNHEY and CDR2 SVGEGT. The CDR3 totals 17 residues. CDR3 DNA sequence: TGTGCCAGCAAGAAAGCAACAGGGATGGGGAGCAATCAGCCCCAGCATTTT. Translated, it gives CASKKATGMGSNQPQHF.

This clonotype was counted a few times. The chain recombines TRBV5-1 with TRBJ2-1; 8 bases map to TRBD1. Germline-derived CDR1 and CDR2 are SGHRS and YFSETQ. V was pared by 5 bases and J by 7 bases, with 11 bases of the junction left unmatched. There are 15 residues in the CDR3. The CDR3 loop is CASRGQGARWNEQFF. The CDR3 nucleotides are TGCGCCAGCAGAGGTCAGGGGGCTCGTTGGAATGAGCAGTTCTTC.

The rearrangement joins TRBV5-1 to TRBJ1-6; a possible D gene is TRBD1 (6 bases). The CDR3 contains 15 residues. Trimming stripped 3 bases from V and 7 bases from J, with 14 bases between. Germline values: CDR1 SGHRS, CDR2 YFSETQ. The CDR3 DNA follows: TGCGCCAGCAGCTACCGACAGGTGGACAATTCACCCCTCCACTTT. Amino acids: CASSYRQVDNSPLHF.

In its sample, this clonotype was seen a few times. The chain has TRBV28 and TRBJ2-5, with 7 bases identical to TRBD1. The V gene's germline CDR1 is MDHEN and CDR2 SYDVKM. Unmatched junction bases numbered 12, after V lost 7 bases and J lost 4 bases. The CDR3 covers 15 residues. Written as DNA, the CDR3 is TGTGCCAGCAACCACAGGGGATATAGAGGAGAGACCCAGTACTTC. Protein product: CASNHRGYRGETQYF.

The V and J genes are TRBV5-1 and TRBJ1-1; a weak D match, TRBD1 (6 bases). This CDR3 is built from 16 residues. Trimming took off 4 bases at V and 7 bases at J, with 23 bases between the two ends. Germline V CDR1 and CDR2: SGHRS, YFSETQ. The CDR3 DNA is TGCGCCAGCAGCGAATTATCACAGGGCTCGACCGATGAAGCTTTCTTT. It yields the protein CASSELSQGSTDEAFF.

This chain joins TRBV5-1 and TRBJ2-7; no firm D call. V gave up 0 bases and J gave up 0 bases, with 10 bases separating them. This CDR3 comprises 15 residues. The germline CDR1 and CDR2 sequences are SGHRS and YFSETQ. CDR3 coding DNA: TGCGCCAGCAGCTTGGCCGCTAGGAGCTCCTACGAGCAGTACTTC. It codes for CASSLAARSSYEQYF.

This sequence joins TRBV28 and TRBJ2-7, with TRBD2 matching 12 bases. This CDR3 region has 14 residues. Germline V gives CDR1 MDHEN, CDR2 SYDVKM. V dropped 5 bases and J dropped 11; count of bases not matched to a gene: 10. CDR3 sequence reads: CASSPSTSGSMEYF. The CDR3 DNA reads TGTGCCAGCAGTCCTTCGACTAGCGGGAGTATGGAGTACTTC.

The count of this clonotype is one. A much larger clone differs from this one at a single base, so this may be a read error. This chain's CDR3 is CATASGNTGELFF. The CDR3 DNA is TGCGCCACCGCTTCTGGGAACACCGGGGAGCTGTTTTTT. The chain recombines TRBV5-1 with TRBJ2-2; D not resolved. Trimming took 9 bases from V and 1 from J, leaving 10 bases between them. CDR1 SGHRS and CDR2 YFSETQ come from the germline V gene. The CDR3 spans 13 residues.

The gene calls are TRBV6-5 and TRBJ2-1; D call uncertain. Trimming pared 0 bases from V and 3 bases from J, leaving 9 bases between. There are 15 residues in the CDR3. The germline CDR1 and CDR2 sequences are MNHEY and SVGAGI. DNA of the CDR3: TGTGCCAGCAGTTACTCCCAGTACGGCTACAATGAGCAGTTCTTC. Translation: CASSYSQYGYNEQFF.

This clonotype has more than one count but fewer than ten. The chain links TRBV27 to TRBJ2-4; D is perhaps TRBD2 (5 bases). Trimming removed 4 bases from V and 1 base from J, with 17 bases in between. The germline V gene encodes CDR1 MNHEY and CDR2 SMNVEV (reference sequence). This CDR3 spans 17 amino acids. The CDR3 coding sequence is TGTGCCAGCAGTTCTCCGGTCCTTACGGGGGCCAAAAACATTCAGTACTTC. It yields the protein CASSSPVLTGAKNIQYF.

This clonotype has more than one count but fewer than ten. The CDR3 loop reads CASSLEGSTYNEQFF. The CDR3, as DNA: TGTGCCAGCAGCTTGGAGGGGTCCACCTACAATGAGCAGTTCTTC. The chain is built from TRBV11-1 and TRBJ2-1; weak D call: TRBD2 (6 bases). The length of the CDR3 is 15 residues. V lost 3 bases, J lost 2 bases, and 11 bases lay in between. The germline CDR1 and CDR2 sequences are SGHAT and FQDESV (reference sequence).

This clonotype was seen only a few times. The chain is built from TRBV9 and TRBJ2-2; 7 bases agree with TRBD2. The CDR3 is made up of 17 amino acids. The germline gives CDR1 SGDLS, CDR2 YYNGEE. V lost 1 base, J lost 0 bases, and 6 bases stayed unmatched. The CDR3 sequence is CASSVLSGNSNTGELFF. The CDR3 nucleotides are TGTGCCAGCAGCGTATTAAGCGGGAACTCGAACACCGGGGAGCTGTTTTTT.

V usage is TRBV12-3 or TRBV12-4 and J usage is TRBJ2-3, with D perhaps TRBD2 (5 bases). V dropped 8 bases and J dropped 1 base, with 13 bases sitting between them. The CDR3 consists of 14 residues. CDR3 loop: CASLEEVGTDTQYF. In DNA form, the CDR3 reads TGTGCCAGCTTGGAGGAGGTGGGCACAGATACGCAGTATTTT.

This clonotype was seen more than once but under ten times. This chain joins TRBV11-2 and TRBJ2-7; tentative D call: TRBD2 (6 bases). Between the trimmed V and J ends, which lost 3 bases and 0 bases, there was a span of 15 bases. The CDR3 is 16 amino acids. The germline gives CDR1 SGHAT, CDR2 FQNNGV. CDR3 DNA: TGTGCCAGCAGCTTGTGGTGGGGGGAGAGCTCCTACGAGCAGTACTTC. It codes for CASSLWWGESSYEQYF. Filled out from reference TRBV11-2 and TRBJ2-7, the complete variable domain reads EAGVAQSPRYKIIEKRQSVAFWCNPISGHATLYWYQQILGQGPKLLIQFQNNGVVDDSQLPKDRFSAERLKGVDSTLKIQPAKLEDSAVYLCASSLWWGESSYEQYFGPGTRLTVT.

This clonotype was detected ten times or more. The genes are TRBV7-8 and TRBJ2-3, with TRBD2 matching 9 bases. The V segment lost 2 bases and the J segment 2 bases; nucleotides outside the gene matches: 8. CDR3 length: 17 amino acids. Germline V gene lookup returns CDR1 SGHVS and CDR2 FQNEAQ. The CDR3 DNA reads TGTGCCAGCAGCTTATGGCGGGAGGGCCAGAACACAGATACGCAGTATTTT. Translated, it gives CASSLWREGQNTDTQYF.

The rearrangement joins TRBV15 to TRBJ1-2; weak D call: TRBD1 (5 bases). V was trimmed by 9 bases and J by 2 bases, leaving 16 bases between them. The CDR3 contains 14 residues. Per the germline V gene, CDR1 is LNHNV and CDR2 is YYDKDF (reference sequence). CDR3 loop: CATSRQGSNYGYTF. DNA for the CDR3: TGTGCCACAAGTAGGCAGGGTTCCAACTATGGCTACACCTTC.

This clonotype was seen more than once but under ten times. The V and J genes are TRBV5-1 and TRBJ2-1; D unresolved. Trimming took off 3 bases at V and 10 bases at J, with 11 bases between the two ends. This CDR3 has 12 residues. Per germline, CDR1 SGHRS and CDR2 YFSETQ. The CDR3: CASSSRAQEQFF. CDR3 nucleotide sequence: TGCGCCAGCAGCTCACGGGCGCAAGAGCAGTTCTTC.

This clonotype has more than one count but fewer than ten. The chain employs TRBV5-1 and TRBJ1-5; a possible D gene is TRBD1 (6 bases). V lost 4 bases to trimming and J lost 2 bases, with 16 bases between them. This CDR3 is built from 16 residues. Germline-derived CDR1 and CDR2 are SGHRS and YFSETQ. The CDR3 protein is CASSLTPSGGNQPQHF. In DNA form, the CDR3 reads TGCGCCAGCAGCCTCACACCATCAGGGGGCAATCAGCCCCAGCATTTT.

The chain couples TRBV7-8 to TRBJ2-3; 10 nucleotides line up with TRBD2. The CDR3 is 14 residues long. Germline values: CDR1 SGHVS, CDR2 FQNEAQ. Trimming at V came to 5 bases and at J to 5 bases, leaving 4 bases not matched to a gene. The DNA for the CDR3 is TGTGCCAGCAGCACCCGACTAGCGGGAGATACGCAGTATTTT. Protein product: CASSTRLAGDTQYF.

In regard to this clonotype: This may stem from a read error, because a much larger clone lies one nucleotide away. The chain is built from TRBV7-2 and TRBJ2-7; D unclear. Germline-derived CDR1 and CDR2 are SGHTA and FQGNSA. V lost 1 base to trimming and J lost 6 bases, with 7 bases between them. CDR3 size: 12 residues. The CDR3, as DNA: TGTGCCAGCAGCTTAGTAGGGTTCGAGCAGTACGTC. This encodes CASSLVGFEQYV.

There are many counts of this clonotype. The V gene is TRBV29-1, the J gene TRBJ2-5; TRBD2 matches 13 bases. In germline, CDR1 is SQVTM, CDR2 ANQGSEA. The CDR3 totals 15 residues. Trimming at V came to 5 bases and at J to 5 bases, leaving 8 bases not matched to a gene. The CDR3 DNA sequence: TGCAGCGTTTACCCCGGGACTAGCGGGACGGAGACCCAGTACTTC. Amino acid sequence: CSVYPGTSGTETQYF.

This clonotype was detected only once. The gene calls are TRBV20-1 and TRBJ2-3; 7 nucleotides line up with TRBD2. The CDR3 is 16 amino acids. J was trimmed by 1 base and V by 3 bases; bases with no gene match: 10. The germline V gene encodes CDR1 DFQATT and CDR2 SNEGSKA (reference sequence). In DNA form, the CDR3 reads TGCAGTGCTAGGCTGTTGGGAACTAGCGGCACAGATACGCAGTATTTT. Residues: CSARLLGTSGTDTQYF.

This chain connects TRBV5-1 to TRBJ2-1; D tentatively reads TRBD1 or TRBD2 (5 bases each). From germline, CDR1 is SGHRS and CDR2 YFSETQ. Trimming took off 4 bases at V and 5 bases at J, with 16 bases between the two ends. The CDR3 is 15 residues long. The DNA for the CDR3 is TGCGCCAGCAGCGCCGGGACGGCGTTTAACAATGAGCAGTTCTTC. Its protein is CASSAGTAFNNEQFF.

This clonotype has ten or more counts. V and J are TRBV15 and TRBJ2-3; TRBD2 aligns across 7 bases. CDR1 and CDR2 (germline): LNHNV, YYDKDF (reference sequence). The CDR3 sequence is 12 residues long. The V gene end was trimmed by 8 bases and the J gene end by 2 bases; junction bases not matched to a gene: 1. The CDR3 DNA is TGTGCCACCGCGGGAGACACAGATACGCAGTATTTT. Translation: CATAGDTDTQYF.

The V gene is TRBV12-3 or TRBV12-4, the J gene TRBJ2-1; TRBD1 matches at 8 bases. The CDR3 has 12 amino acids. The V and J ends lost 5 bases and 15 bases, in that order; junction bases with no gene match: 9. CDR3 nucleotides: TGTGCCAGCAGTCCCGGGACAGGAGGACGGTTCTTC. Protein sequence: CASSPGTGGRFF.

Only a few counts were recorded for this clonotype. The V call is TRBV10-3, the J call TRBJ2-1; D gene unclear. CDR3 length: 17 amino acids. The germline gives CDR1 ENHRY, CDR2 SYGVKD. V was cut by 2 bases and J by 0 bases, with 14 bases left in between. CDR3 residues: CAISETGYSRSYNEQFF. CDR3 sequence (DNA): TGTGCCATCAGTGAGACGGGCTACAGTCGCTCCTACAATGAGCAGTTCTTC.

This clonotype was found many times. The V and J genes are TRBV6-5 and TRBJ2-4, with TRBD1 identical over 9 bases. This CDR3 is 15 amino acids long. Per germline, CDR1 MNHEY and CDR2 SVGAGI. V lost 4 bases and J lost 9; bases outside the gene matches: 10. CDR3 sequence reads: CASSSGGQGESIQYF. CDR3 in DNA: TGTGCCAGCAGTTCGGGGGGACAGGGAGAGAGCATTCAGTACTTC.

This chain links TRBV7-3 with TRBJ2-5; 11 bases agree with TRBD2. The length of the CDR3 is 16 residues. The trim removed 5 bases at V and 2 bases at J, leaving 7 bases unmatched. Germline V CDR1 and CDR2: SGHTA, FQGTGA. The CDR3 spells CASSRSGLAAQETQYF. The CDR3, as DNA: TGTGCCAGCAGCCGCTCGGGACTAGCGGCTCAAGAGACCCAGTACTTC.